This entry lists 3 T cell receptor beta chains sequenced from one sample in a study of blood T cell repertoires in COVID-19. This table comes from immunoSEQ multiplex PCR, and its TCRdb copy is limited to in-frame clones, with some not included. The table records approximately 70,000 clones, 76% of them present only once. The sample comprised peripheral blood. The receptors were sampled from a man between 60 and 75 years old with COVID-19, enrolled during active disease.

The CDR3 spells CASWTSGGTGELFF. The CDR3 nucleotides read TGTGCCAGTTGGACTAGCGGGGGCACCGGGGAGCTGTTTTTT. V usage is TRBV19 and J usage is TRBJ2-2, with TRBD2 matching over 13 bases. The trim removed 8 bases at V and 4 bases at J, leaving 1 base unmatched. The CDR3 has 14 amino acids. Germline CDR1 LNHDA, CDR2 SQIVND (reference sequence).

J is TRBJ1-2 and V is TRBV3-1 (or the pseudogene TRBV3-2); 7 positions agree with TRBD1. Per germline, CDR1 LGHDT and CDR2 YNNKEL (reference sequence). V lost 3 bases to trimming and J lost 4 bases; unmatched junction nucleotides: 8. This CDR3 has 15 amino acids. CDR3 sequence (DNA): TGTGCCAGCAGCCAGTTAGACAGGGCTTCCTATGGCTACACCTTC. Amino acids: CASSQLDRASYGYTF.

The V gene is TRBV3-1 (or the pseudogene TRBV3-2), the J gene TRBJ1-2; no clear D gene. V gave up 1 base and J gave up 7 bases, with 13 bases separating them. Germline V CDR1 and CDR2: LGHDT, YNNKEL (reference sequence). CDR3 length: 14 amino acids. CDR3 sequence reads: CASSQGPGLGGYTF. The CDR3 DNA follows: TGTGCCAGCAGCCAAGGGCCGGGGTTAGGTGGCTACACCTTC.